The TCR beta chain described here comes from a study of T cells in Graves' hyperthyroidism and ophthalmopathy. The wider study: Pretreatment peripheral blood was obtained at initial diagnosis.

Clinical symptoms, serum thyroxine, TRAb, thyroid ultrasound and orbital computed tomography informed diagnoses. This clonotype was seen repeatedly, ten times or more. What it recognizes is unknown. Germline CDR1 and CDR2: MNHNS and SASEGT. The CDR3 spans 16 residues. Trimming removed 3 bases at V and 0 bases at J, with 12 bases between. TCR beta CDR3 region amplification was performed from RNA transcripts. TCR CDR3 underwent first-round RT-PCR with the HTBI primer set. TCRdb called the multiplex PCR reads again in MiXCR, with one record for every CDR3 protein. In the table there are around 600,000 distinct CDR3 sequences, 13% to 15% of which are singletons. Whole-study results and caveats: Prediction of ophthalmopathy progression came a median around 7.1 months pre-onset.

The sample was blood. The receptor was derived from a woman aged 18-30 years with Graves' ophthalmopathy. V gene TRBV6-1 combines with J gene TRBJ1-3; D perhaps matches TRBD1 (6 bases). This chain's CDR3 is CASSERQAYSGNTIYF. The CDR3 nucleotides read TGTGCCAGCAGTGAGCGACAGGCCTACTCTGGAAACACCATATATTTT.